The 18 T cell receptor beta chains reported below all come from one sample, sequenced in a study of cytomegalovirus exposure and HLA in healthy donors. Clones were sequenced by immunoSEQ multiplex PCR, and TCRdb holds only the in-frame ones, with some missing. The sample yields some 71,000 clones, 94% seen once. Sequenced material: PBMCs. All receptors derive from a woman between 18 and 29 years old in good health and CMV-seronegative.

This clone came up once. The chain couples TRBV7-2 to TRBJ1-2; TRBD1 matches 9 bases. Looked up from germline, CDR1 is SGHTA and CDR2 is FQGNSA. The CDR3 runs to 15 residues. Trimming removed 1 base from V and 4 bases from J; junction bases left unmatched: 4. The chain's CDR3 is CASSLETGGSYGYTF. The CDR3 nucleotides read TGTGCCAGCAGCTTAGAAACAGGGGGCAGCTATGGCTACACCTTC.

J is TRBJ1-1 and V is TRBV6-5; possible D gene TRBD1, 6 bases. The CDR3 extends over 11 amino acids. Deletions cut 8 bases from V and 8 bases from J, with 12 bases between. The germline gives CDR1 MNHEY, CDR2 SVGAGI. CDR3 amino acids: CASSPDREAFF. CDR3 bases: TGTGCCAGCTCCCCTGACAGGGAAGCTTTCTTT.

With regard to this clone: Other DNA sequences in the sample encode the same CDR3. DNA for the CDR3: TGTGCCAGCAGTCCGGACAGGGCCTACGAGCAGTACTTC. This codes for CASSPDRAYEQYF. The V and J genes are TRBV27 and TRBJ2-7, with 8 positions matching TRBD1. The germline V gene has CDR1 MNHEY and CDR2 SMNVEV (reference sequence). CDR3 length equals 13 residues. V lost 5 bases and J lost 2; bases outside the gene matches: 2.

The DNA of the CDR3 is TGTGCCAGCAGCCCCCCGGGACTCATCCGCACAGATACGCAGTATTTT. Encoded protein: CASSPPGLIRTDTQYF. The rearrangement joins TRBV9 to TRBJ2-3; possibly TRBD2 for D (6 bases). The V end was cut by 4 bases, the J end by 1 base, with 16 bases between. Germline-derived CDR1 and CDR2 are SGDLS and YYNGEE. There are 16 residues in the CDR3. Using reference TRBV9 and TRBJ2-3 for the parts outside the CDR3, the full variable domain is DSGVTQTPKHLITATGQRVTLRCSPRSGDLSVYWYQQSLDQGLQFLIQYYNGEERAKGNILERFSAQQFPDLHSELNLSSLELGDSALYFCASSPPGLIRTDTQYFGPGTRLTVL.

The V gene is TRBV25-1, the J gene TRBJ2-3; 8 nucleotides agree with TRBD2. This CDR3 has 15 amino acids. Trimming took 3 bases from V and 4 from J; bases not matched to a gene: 6. Per the germline V gene, CDR1 is MGHDK and CDR2 is SYGVNS. The CDR3 nucleotides are TGTGCCAGCAGTGATGAAGCGGGAGCCTCAGATACGCAGTATTTT. Translated: CASSDEAGASDTQYF.

V gene TRBV7-3 combines with J gene TRBJ1-1; 7 bases match TRBD1. The germline gives CDR1 SGHTA, CDR2 FQGTGA. This CDR3 is 14 amino acids long. V was clipped by 5 bases and J by 1 base; unmatched bases: 4. The CDR3 region has the DNA TGTGCCAGCAGCCCCACAGGGGAGAACACTGAAGCTTTCTTT. Its protein is CASSPTGENTEAFF. Filled out from reference TRBV7-3 and TRBJ1-1, the complete variable domain reads GAGVSQTPSNKVTEKGKYVELRCDPISGHTALYWYRQSLGQGPEFLIYFQGTGAADDSGLPNDRFFAVRPEGSVSTLKIQRTERGDSAVYLCASSPTGENTEAFFGQGTRLTVV.

The chain links TRBV4-1 to TRBJ2-5; 11 bases agree with TRBD2. Germline V lookup: CDR1 MGHRA, CDR2 YSYEKL. The CDR3 spans 16 residues. Trimming took 0 bases from V and 5 from J; bases not matched to a gene: 5. The CDR3, as DNA: TGCGCCAGCAGCCAAGAAATACTAGCGGGAGTGGAGACCCAGTACTTC. Protein sequence: CASSQEILAGVETQYF.

The chain is built from TRBV21-1 and TRBJ2-7; the table calls TRBD1, which could not be checked here. TRBV21-1 is a pseudogene segment. This CDR3 has 16 amino acids. The CDR3 here is CASSSPRGQGASEQYF. For the CDR3, the DNA is TGTGCCAGCAGCTCCCCCCGGGGACAGGGGGCGAGCGAGCAGTACTTC.

This chain connects TRBV7-9 to TRBJ2-7, with 8 bases that match TRBD2. The CDR3 has 14 residues. Trimming removed 6 bases from V and 4 bases from J; junction bases left unmatched: 8. CDR1 and CDR2 from the germline V gene are SEHNR and FQNEAQ (reference sequence). Here the CDR3 reads CASRRESGSYEQYF. The CDR3 coding sequence is TGTGCCAGCAGACGCGAAAGCGGGAGTTACGAGCAGTACTTC.

V is TRBV15 and J is TRBJ2-3, with D maybe TRBD2 (5 bases). V gave up 0 bases and J gave up 0 bases, with 7 bases separating them. Germline V gives CDR1 LNHNV, CDR2 YYDKDF (reference sequence). The CDR3 length is 15 residues. The CDR3 DNA follows: TGTGCCACCAGCAGAGAACGGACTAGCACAGATACGCAGTATTTT. Amino acids: CATSRERTSTDTQYF.

This rearrangement joins TRBV9 to TRBJ2-7; maybe TRBD2 (5 bases). Germline V CDR1 and CDR2: SGDLS, YYNGEE. This CDR3 spans 14 amino acids. Trimming pared 0 bases from V and 1 base from J, leaving 8 bases between. This CDR3 reads CASSVGTPSYEQYF. CDR3 in DNA: TGTGCCAGCAGCGTAGGGACTCCTTCCTACGAGCAGTACTTC.

The gene calls are TRBV2 and TRBJ1-1; no clear D. The CDR3 extends over 12 amino acids. Germline CDR1 SNHLY, CDR2 FYNNEI. Trimming cost V 6 bases and J 1 base, with 6 bases left between them. In nucleotides, the CDR3 is TGTGCCAGCAGGAGGGCGAACACTGAAGCTTTCTTT. Residues: CASRRANTEAFF.

This chain joins TRBV2 and TRBJ1-2; 8 bases fit TRBD1. Per the germline V gene, CDR1 is SNHLY and CDR2 is FYNNEI. Unmatched junction bases numbered 8, after V lost 6 bases and J lost 5 bases. This CDR3 is 14 amino acids long. CDR3 sequence reads: CASRERTGSYGYTF. Here the CDR3 DNA reads TGTGCCAGCAGGGAAAGGACAGGGAGTTATGGCTACACCTTC.

This chain connects TRBV6-1 to TRBJ2-3; 7 nucleotides line up with TRBD2. Losses at the gene ends were 2 bases for V and 4 bases for J; bases not matched to a gene: 9. The CDR3 has 16 residues. Germline V gene lookup returns CDR1 MNHNS and CDR2 SASEGT. Here the CDR3 reads CASSELGEGSPDTQYF. In DNA, the CDR3 is TGTGCCAGCAGTGAATTGGGGGAGGGTTCCCCAGATACGCAGTATTTT.

The chain combines TRBV12-5 with TRBJ1-2; 8 bases align to TRBD1. Germline assignment: CDR1 LGHNT and CDR2 FRNRAP. The V segment lost 3 bases and the J segment 4 bases; nucleotides outside the gene matches: 4. The CDR3 spans 14 residues. The CDR3 is CASGFATGGYGYTF. In nucleotides, the CDR3 is TGTGCTAGTGGTTTCGCAACAGGGGGCTATGGCTACACCTTC.

The chain joins TRBV9 to TRBJ2-7; TRBD2 might be the D (6 bases). The CDR3 totals 14 residues. Germline V gene data show CDR1 as SGDLS and CDR2 as YYNGEE. V dropped 7 bases and J dropped 5 bases, with 19 bases sitting between them. The CDR3 region has the DNA TGTGCCAGCGGAGGGAAGGACTCCTCGAACGAGCAGTACTTC. Amino acid sequence: CASGGKDSSNEQYF.

The rearrangement links TRBV28 to TRBJ1-2; 8 bases are shared with TRBD1. The CDR3 loop spans 13 amino acids. The germline gives CDR1 MDHEN, CDR2 SYDVKM. The trim removed 7 bases at V and 7 bases at J, leaving 8 bases unmatched. The CDR3 sequence: CASIQQGVAGYTF. For the CDR3, the DNA is TGTGCCAGCATCCAACAGGGGGTAGCTGGCTACACCTTC.

The rearrangement links TRBV4-2 to TRBJ1-2; 9 bases agree with TRBD1. The J segment lost 8 bases and the V segment lost 4 bases, leaving 11 bases of the junction unmatched. The germline gives CDR1 LGHNA, CDR2 YNFKEQ. The length of the CDR3 is 15 residues. The CDR3 DNA follows: TGTGCCAGCAGCCCAAAACAGGGGGCTGGGATCGGCTACACCTTC. Protein product: CASSPKQGAGIGYTF.